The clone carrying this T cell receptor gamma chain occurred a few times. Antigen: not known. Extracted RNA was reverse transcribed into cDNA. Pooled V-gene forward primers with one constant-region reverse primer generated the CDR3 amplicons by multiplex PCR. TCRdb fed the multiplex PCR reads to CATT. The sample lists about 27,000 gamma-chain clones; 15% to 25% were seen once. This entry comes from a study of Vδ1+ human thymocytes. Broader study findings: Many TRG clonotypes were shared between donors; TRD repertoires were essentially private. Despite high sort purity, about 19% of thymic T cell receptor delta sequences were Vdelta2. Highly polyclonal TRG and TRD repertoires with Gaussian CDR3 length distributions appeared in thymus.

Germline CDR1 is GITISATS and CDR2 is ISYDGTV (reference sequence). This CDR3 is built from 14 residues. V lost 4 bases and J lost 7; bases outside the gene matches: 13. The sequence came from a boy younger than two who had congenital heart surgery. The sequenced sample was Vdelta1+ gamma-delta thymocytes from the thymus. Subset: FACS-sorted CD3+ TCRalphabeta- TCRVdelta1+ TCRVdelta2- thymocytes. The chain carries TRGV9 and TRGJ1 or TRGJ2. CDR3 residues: CALWERLVYYKKLF. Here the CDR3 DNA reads TGTGCCTTGTGGGAAAGGCTTGTTTACTATAAGAAACTCTTT.